This T cell receptor beta chain came from a study of blood T cell repertoires in COVID-19. At the level of the study: Nucleic acid was either cDNA or gDNA, and it came from T cells, B-cell-depleted T cells, or PBMCs.

In the study's own analysis: The assay estimated nucleated cells by amplifying reference gene primers. Here immunoSEQ multiplex PCR was the method, and the copy in TCRdb shows in-frame clones only, minus some. The D gene and trimming were derived from the DNA, and the V and J assignments and clone size from that table. The profile covers roughly 150,000 clones, with about four fifths appearing a single time and under 0.75% taken by the ten largest. This CDR3 has 17 residues. Trimming cost V 0 bases and J 10 bases; bases outside gene matches: 9. The germline V gene encodes CDR1 SGHTS and CDR2 YDEGEE. The genes are TRBV5-8 and TRBJ2-1, with TRBD2 matching 14 bases. This TCR came from a man between 60 and 75 years old with acute or convalescent COVID-19. The sample taken for sequencing was peripheral blood. The CDR3 loop is CASSLGTSGGPHGEQFF. Written as DNA, the CDR3 is TGTGCCAGCAGCTTGGGGACTAGCGGGGGGCCCCACGGAGAGCAGTTCTTC.